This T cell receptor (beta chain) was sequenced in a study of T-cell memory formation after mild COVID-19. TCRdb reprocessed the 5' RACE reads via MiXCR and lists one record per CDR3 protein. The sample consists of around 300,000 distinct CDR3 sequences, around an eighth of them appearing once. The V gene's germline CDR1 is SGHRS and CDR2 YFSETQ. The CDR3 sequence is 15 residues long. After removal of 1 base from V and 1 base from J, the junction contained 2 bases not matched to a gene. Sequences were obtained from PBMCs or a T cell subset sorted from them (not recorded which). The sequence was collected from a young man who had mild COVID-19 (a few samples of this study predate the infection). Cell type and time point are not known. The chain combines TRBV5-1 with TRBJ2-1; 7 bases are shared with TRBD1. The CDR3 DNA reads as TGCGCCAGCAGCTTGCCGACAGGGTCCTACAATGAGCAGTTCTTC. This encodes CASSLPTGSYNEQFF.